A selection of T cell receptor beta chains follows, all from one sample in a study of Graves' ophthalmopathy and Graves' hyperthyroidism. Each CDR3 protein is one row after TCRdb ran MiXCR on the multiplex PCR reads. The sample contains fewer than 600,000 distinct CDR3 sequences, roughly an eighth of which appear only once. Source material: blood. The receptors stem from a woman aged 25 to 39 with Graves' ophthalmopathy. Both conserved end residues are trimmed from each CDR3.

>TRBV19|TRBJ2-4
ASNARGAKNIQY
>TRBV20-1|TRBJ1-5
SAAGGYQPQH
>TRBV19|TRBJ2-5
ASSISSGWGETQY
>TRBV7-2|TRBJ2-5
ASSEWTLPGSETQY
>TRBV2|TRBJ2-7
ASGWGPYEQY
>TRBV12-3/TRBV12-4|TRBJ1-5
ASSLRQTNQPQH
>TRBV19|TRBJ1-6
ASSMQGSGSPLH
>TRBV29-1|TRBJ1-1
SVEGGQGETEAF
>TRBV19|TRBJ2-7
ASSTGAGGFYEQY
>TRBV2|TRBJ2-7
AGTGTGDEQY
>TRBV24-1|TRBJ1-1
ATSDLSLEFFEAF
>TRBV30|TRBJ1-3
AWSKRGVSGNTIY
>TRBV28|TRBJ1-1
ASSLPHLNTEAF
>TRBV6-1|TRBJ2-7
ASSDRSEQY
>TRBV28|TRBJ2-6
ASSSQGRSGANVLT
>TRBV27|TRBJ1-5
ASSRTGGGNQPQH
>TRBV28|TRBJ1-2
AVSLGVSYGYT
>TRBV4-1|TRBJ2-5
ASSQSGGARETQY
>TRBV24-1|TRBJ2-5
ATSDLLGGETQY
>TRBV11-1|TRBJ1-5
ASSLFGGEPQH
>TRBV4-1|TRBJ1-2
ASRRPGGDYGYT
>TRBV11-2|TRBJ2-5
ASSTRPIPQETQY
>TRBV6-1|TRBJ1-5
ASSATGFSQPQH
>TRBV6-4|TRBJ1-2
ASSDPGLNYGYT
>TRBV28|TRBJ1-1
ASSFQWGPEAF
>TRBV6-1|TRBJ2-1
ASNETAGGYNEQF
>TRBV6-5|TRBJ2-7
ASSYAGTGGEQY
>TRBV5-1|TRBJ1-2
ASSTGDRKDGYT
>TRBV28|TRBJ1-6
ASRLTGGNSPLH
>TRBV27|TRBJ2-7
ASTGLPSYEQY
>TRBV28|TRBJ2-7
ASSYRWTSGSLGEQY
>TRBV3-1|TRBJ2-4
ASSQERLAGALNIQY
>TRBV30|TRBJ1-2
AWSVTGGAYGYT
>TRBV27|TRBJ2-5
ASKRDRGQETQY
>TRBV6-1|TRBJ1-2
ASSKQGGRANYGYT
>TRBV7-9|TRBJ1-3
ASSPISAGNTIY
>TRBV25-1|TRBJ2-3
ASSEYKAVSPDTQY
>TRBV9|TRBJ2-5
ASSVAPAGQETQY
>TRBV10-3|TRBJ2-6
AIRGTGGDWGANVLT
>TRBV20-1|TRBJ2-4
SATERAGGAIQY